The present entry profiles one T cell receptor beta chain with its context. The data stem from a study of control samples from healthy donors and cancer patients. The data were produced by immunoSEQ multiplex PCR, yet TCRdb's version contains in-frame clones alone and is incomplete. The sample has almost 85,000 clones; 85% to 95% are singletons. Germline CDR1 is SGHDT and CDR2 is YYEEEE. The CDR3 is 17 amino acids. Trimming cost V 5 bases and J 2 bases; bases outside gene matches: 7. The chain combines TRBV5-6 with TRBJ2-5, with 15 bases matching TRBD2. The receptor was derived from a woman aged 18 to 35 in good health. The sequenced sample consisted of blood. As DNA, the CDR3 is TGTGCCAGCAGACCCGGACTAGCGGGGGGGAAACAAGAGACCCAGTACTTC. It translates to CASRPGLAGGKQETQYF.